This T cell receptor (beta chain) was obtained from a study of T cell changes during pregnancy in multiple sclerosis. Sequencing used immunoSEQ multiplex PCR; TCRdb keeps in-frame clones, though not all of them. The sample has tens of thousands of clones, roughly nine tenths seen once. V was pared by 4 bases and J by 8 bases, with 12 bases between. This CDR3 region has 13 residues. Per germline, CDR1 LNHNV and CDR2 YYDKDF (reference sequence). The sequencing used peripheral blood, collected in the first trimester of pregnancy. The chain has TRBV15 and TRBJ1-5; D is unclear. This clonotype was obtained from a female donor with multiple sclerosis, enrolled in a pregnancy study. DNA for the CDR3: TGTGCCACCAGCACAAATAGCGGGGAGCCCCAGCATTTT. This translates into CATSTNSGEPQHF.